This T cell receptor beta chain was profiled in a study of regulatory T cells in long-lasting Graves disease. Study-wide points: The study examined only peripheral blood, not thyroid tissue.

TCR beta libraries were built with iRepertoire HTBI primers and Arm-PCR of CDR3 regions. TCRdb analysed the multiplex PCR reads with MiXCR anew, one entry per CDR3 protein. The sample contains 500,000 to 800,000 distinct CDR3 sequences, 25% to 30% of which appear only once. The V end lost 1 base, the J end lost 0 bases, and 5 bases lay between the germline ends. The CDR3 sequence is 14 residues long. CDR1 is MNHEY and CDR2 is SVGEGT in the germline V gene. With regard to this clonotype: Its target is unknown.

Sample time point: persistent/refractory GD, antithyroid drugs over 5 years with positive TRAb. PBMC RNA served as the TCR library source. This sequence originates from a female donor with Graves disease. The V call is TRBV6-2 or TRBV6-3, the J call TRBJ2-3; D remains unclear. The starting material was peripheral blood mononuclear cells (PBMCs), obtained when the disease was refractory, from a patient treated with antithyroid drugs. The CDR3 is CASSYFTSTDTQYF. The CDR3 DNA reads as TGTGCCAGCAGTTACTTTACGAGCACAGATACGCAGTATTTT.